This T cell receptor beta chain was profiled in a study of T cells in Graves' hyperthyroidism and ophthalmopathy. Study results and limitations: Most clonotypes expanded in the thyroid (above 0.001) were also present in blood.

This clonotype was observed at least ten times. Its specificity is not known. From RNA transcripts, TCR beta CDR3 regions were amplified. The HTBI primer set served for first-round RT-PCR of the TCR CDR3. TCRdb reanalysed the multiplex PCR reads using MiXCR and keeps one entry per CDR3 protein. This repertoire shows about 720,000 distinct CDR3 sequences, roughly a sixth found once; its top ten account for 16%. Looked up from germline, CDR1 is LGHDT and CDR2 is YNNKEL (reference sequence). The CDR3 has 19 residues. With V trimmed by 0 bases and J by 2 bases, 13 bases remained unmatched. Before ophthalmopathy appeared, progressors gave blood at initial hyperthyroidism diagnosis.

The sequence derives from a woman in her fifties or sixties with Graves' hyperthyroidism that later progressed to Graves' ophthalmopathy. The chain joins TRBV3-1 to TRBJ2-1, with 7 bases that match TRBD2. Sequenced sample: blood. CDR3: CASSQDRGSGVRPYNEQFF. For the CDR3, the DNA is TGTGCCAGCAGCCAAGATCGGGGGAGCGGGGTAAGACCCTACAATGAGCAGTTCTTC.